What follows describes a single T cell receptor (beta chain). Its antigen is undetermined. This record belongs to a study of T cell responses to AZD1222 COVID-19 vaccine. The study's findings and limits: Regions left unmutated in variants are reportedly the target of nearly half of spike-specific TCRs. Repertoire samples came only from after the peak T cell response.

TCRdb's table, derived via immunoSEQ multiplex PCR, lists solely in-frame clones and lacks some. The sample includes 95,000 to 150,000 clones, more than 75% of them seen just once. The germline gives CDR1 SGHTA, CDR2 FQGNSA. The CDR3 totals 13 residues. The V and J ends lost 2 bases and 9 bases, in that order; junction bases with no gene match: 5. This chain links TRBV7-2 with TRBJ1-1; 8 nucleotides match TRBD1. Specimen: peripheral blood, collected on day 0 of AZD1222 vaccination. The sequence came from an adult in good health. The DNA for the CDR3 is TGTGCCAGCAGCTTACGGTACAGGGGGAAAGCTTTCTTT. It specifies CASSLRYRGKAFF.